This T cell receptor beta chain was captured by sequencing in a study of shared clonotypes between healthy human individuals. Study-level findings and limits: Tissue TCR repertoires likely differ from these blood-only repertoires. Estimated richness was generally greater in naive than memory subsets.

Losses at the gene ends were 4 bases for V and 3 bases for J; bases not matched to a gene: 3. The V gene's germline CDR1 is MGHRA and CDR2 YSYEKL. The CDR3 is 13 amino acids. Researchers partitioned CD4+ cells into CD45RA+ naive and CD45RA-negative memory subsets. Concerning this clone itself: Its specificity is unknown.

Assay used: immunoSEQ multiplex PCR; TCRdb lists only in-frame clones, some missing. The sample contains 2 million to 3 million clones, roughly 93% of which appear only once. The J gene is TRBJ2-7, the V gene TRBV4-1; TRBD1 aligns across 7 bases. The receptor was derived from a man aged 18 to 29 in good health. Some clones in this sample may be carry-over from other donors' samples. The sequenced sample consisted of naive CD4+ T cells from PBMCs. Subset described: CD45RA+ positively selected. The CDR3 loop is CASSRQGFYEQYF. The CDR3, as DNA: TGCGCCAGCAGCCGACAGGGTTTCTACGAGCAGTACTTC.